The 20 T cell receptor beta chains below all came from one sample that was sequenced in a study of cytotoxic CD8 clonotypes in ibrutinib-treated CLL. Sequencing used immunoSEQ multiplex PCR; TCRdb keeps in-frame clones, though not all of them. The profile shows about 160,000 clones, approximately 80% of them singletons. The sequenced sample was PBMCs, obtained after 24 months of ibrutinib treatment. These TCRs come from a human donor with chronic lymphocytic leukemia.

The V gene is TRBV12-5, the J gene TRBJ1-5; D is undetermined. Between the trimmed V and J ends, which lost 1 base and 4 bases, there was a span of 14 bases. In germline, CDR1 is LGHNT, CDR2 FRNRAP. This CDR3 comprises 16 residues. The CDR3 loop reads CASGLDRIRTNQPQHF. The CDR3 DNA follows: TGTGCTAGTGGTTTGGATCGGATACGGACTAATCAGCCCCAGCATTTT.

The rearrangement joins TRBV7-9 to TRBJ2-3; 8 nucleotides align to TRBD1. Germline CDR1 and CDR2: SEHNR and FQNEAQ (reference sequence). With 5 bases clipped from V and 4 bases from J, the junction kept 8 bases outside the gene matches. The CDR3 is 15 residues long. The CDR3 region is CASSTDGQGSDTQYF. For the CDR3, the DNA is TGTGCCAGCAGCACCGACGGACAGGGCTCAGATACGCAGTATTTT.

The chain recombines TRBV9 with TRBJ2-4; possible D gene TRBD1, 5 bases. Germline CDR1 reads SGDLS; CDR2 reads YYNGEE. V shed 2 bases and J shed 8 bases, with 11 bases lying between them. The CDR3 has 13 amino acids. CDR3 residues: CASSVAQGDIQYF. The CDR3 bases are TGTGCCAGCAGCGTGGCCCAGGGTGACATTCAGTACTTC.

The rearrangement links TRBV30 to TRBJ1-2; D is unclear. Germline V gives CDR1 GTSNPN, CDR2 SVGIG (reference sequence). The CDR3 length is 13 residues. Trimming took 0 bases from V and 7 from J, leaving 12 bases between them. The chain's CDR3 is CAWSVLRVGGYTF. For the CDR3, the DNA is TGTGCCTGGAGTGTTTTGAGGGTTGGTGGCTACACCTTC. The variable domain in full, completed from reference TRBV30 and TRBJ1-2, reads SQTIHQWPATLVQPVGSPLSLECTVEGTSNPNLYWYRQAAGRGLQLLFYSVGIGQISSEVPQNLSASRPQDRQFILSSKKLLLSDSGFYLCAWSVLRVGGYTFGSGTRLTVV.

V usage is TRBV5-1 and J usage is TRBJ2-5; no reliable D call. CDR3 length: 12 residues. From germline, CDR1 is SGHRS and CDR2 YFSETQ. Trimming took off 3 bases at V and 0 bases at J, with 3 bases between the two ends. In nucleotides, the CDR3 is TGCGCCAGCAGCTGGTACCAAGAGACCCAGTACTTC. This sequence encodes CASSWYQETQYF.

The V and J genes are TRBV10-1 and TRBJ1-3, with TRBD1 matching over 9 bases. This CDR3 is built from 17 residues. Germline loops: CDR1 WNHNN, CDR2 SYGVQD (reference sequence). Germline trimming cut 3 bases from V and 1 base from J; bases unmatched to any gene: 7. The CDR3 sequence is CASSERDRDPSGNTIYF. As DNA, the CDR3 is TGCGCCAGCAGTGAACGGGACAGGGACCCTTCTGGAAACACCATATATTTT.

The V call is TRBV5-1, the J call TRBJ2-2, with D perhaps assigned TRBD1 or TRBD2 (9 bases each). The CDR3 is 15 amino acids. V shed 1 base and J shed 7 bases, with 14 bases lying between them. Germline lookup yields CDR1 SGHRS and CDR2 YFSETQ. CDR3 protein: CASSLLAGQGGELFF. CDR3 nucleotide sequence: TGCGCCAGCAGCTTGCTAGCGGGACAGGGCGGGGAGCTGTTTTTT.

The chain employs TRBV25-1 and TRBJ1-5; D perhaps matches TRBD1 (5 bases). The germline V and J ends were trimmed by 4 bases and 8 bases, with 18 bases remaining between them. The CDR3 is 15 amino acids. CDR1 MGHDK and CDR2 SYGVNS come from the germline V gene. The CDR3 here is CASSASRLGGEPQHF. The CDR3 DNA is TGTGCCAGCAGTGCCAGCCGACTGGGGGGAGAGCCCCAGCATTTT.

This chain uses TRBV7-2 with TRBJ2-3, with a tentative D call TRBD2 (5 bases). Trimming cost V 0 bases and J 3 bases, with 13 bases left between them. The CDR3 has 16 amino acids. From germline, CDR1 is SGHTA and CDR2 FQGNSA. The CDR3 protein is CASSLALLAATDTQYF. The CDR3, as DNA: TGTGCCAGCAGCTTAGCCCTTCTAGCCGCTACAGATACGCAGTATTTT.

In this sample, this clone turned up a few times. The CDR3 DNA reads as TGCGCCAGCAGCCAAGTATTGCGGACTTGGGATGAGCAGTTCTTC. Translation: CASSQVLRTWDEQFF. V usage is TRBV4-1 and J usage is TRBJ2-1; D may be TRBD2 (5 bases). With 1 base removed from V and 8 bases from J, the gap between germline ends came to 15 bases. Germline values: CDR1 MGHRA, CDR2 YSYEKL. CDR3 length: 15 residues.

This chain uses TRBV28 with TRBJ1-1; TRBD1 matches at 9 bases. With V trimmed by 6 bases and J by 4 bases, 0 bases remained unmatched. The CDR3 spans 12 residues. The germline CDR1 and CDR2 sequences are MDHEN and SYDVKM. CDR3 sequence reads: CASRTGGTEAFF. Here the CDR3 DNA reads TGTGCCAGCAGGACAGGGGGCACTGAAGCTTTCTTT. The full variable domain, rest sourced from reference TRBV28 and TRBJ1-1, is DVKVTQSSRYLVKRTGEKVFLECVQDMDHENMFWYRQDPGLGLRLIYFSYDVKMKEKGDIPEGYSVSREKKERFSLILESASTNQTSMYLCASRTGGTEAFFGQGTRLTVV.

The chain is built from TRBV19 and TRBJ2-7; D is undetermined. The CDR3 spans 14 residues. V was pared by 1 base and J by 2 bases, with 9 bases between. Germline V gives CDR1 LNHDA, CDR2 SQIVND (reference sequence). In DNA, the CDR3 is TGTGCCAGTAGTATAGGGGTACACACCTACGAGCAGTACTTC. This sequence encodes CASSIGVHTYEQYF.

This sequence joins TRBV28 and TRBJ1-1, with 11 bases identical to TRBD1. The CDR3 consists of 15 residues. Germline lookup yields CDR1 MDHEN and CDR2 SYDVKM. Trimming took 6 bases from V and 4 from J; bases not matched to a gene: 7. CDR3 sequence reads: CASRIFGTGGTEAFF. DNA of the CDR3: TGTGCCAGCAGAATTTTCGGGACAGGGGGCACTGAAGCTTTCTTT.

The chain recombines TRBV28 with TRBJ2-7, with 12 bases that match TRBD2. CDR1 is MDHEN, CDR2 SYDVKM, per germline. This CDR3 has 16 residues. Trimming removed 6 bases from V and 7 bases from J; junction bases left unmatched: 13. The CDR3 DNA sequence: TGTGCCAGCAGGATTATGACTAGCGGGAGTGGGGGAGAGCAGTACTTC. It is translated as CASRIMTSGSGGEQYF.

The table lists this clone with a count of one. The V gene is TRBV18, the J gene TRBJ2-7; 8 positions agree with TRBD1. The CDR3 runs to 15 residues. V was pared by 3 bases and J by 1 base, with 5 bases of the junction left unmatched. Germline assignment: CDR1 KGHSH and CDR2 LQKENI. DNA for the CDR3: TGTGCCAGCTCACCGGTAAGGACAGGGTCCTACGAGCAGTACTTC. Protein: CASSPVRTGSYEQYF. Together with reference TRBV18 and TRBJ2-7, the CDR3 gives the full variable domain: NAGVMQNPRHLVRRRGQEARLRCSPMKGHSHVYWYRQLPEEGLKFMVYLQKENIIDESGMPKERFSAEFPKEGPSILRIQQVVRGDSAAYFCASSPVRTGSYEQYFGPGTRLTVT.

The CDR3 sequence: CASSSGAGYNEQFF. For the CDR3, the DNA is TGTGCCAGCAGCTCTGGCGCGGGATACAATGAGCAGTTCTTC. V is TRBV7-9 and J is TRBJ2-1; tentative D call: TRBD2 (6 bases). From germline, CDR1 is SEHNR and CDR2 FQNEAQ (reference sequence). V was clipped by 4 bases and J by 4 bases, with 11 bases between them. This CDR3 is built from 14 residues.

The genes are TRBV19 and TRBJ2-5, with D possibly being TRBD1 (6 bases). CDR3 length: 13 residues. Trimming stripped 6 bases from V and 4 bases from J, with 12 bases between. CDR1 and CDR2 from the germline V gene are LNHDA and SQIVND (reference sequence). The CDR3 loop reads CASRQGGRETQYF. The CDR3 nucleotides are TGTGCCAGTAGACAGGGTGGGAGAGAGACCCAGTACTTC.

The gene calls are TRBV6-5 and TRBJ2-7; 7 bases fit TRBD2. The V and J ends lost 7 bases and 2 bases, in that order; junction bases with no gene match: 8. Germline assignment: CDR1 MNHEY and CDR2 SVGAGI. The length of the CDR3 is 14 residues. CDR3 sequence: CASIPRGGTYEQYF. CDR3 bases: TGTGCCAGCATTCCTCGCGGGGGTACCTACGAGCAGTACTTC.

This chain links TRBV27 with TRBJ1-2; D perhaps matches TRBD1 (5 bases). The CDR3 runs to 17 residues. Trimming stripped 1 base from V and 3 bases from J, with 18 bases between. The germline gives CDR1 MNHEY, CDR2 SMNVEV (reference sequence). CDR3 protein: CASSLFTGPREDYGYTF. The CDR3 DNA is TGTGCCAGCAGTTTATTTACAGGACCCAGGGAGGACTATGGCTACACCTTC.

The chain joins TRBV7-3 to TRBJ1-1, with 12 nucleotides matching TRBD1. This CDR3 has 15 amino acids. After removal of 5 bases from V and 7 bases from J, the junction contained 8 bases not matched to a gene. CDR1 and CDR2 (germline): SGHTA, FQGTGA. This CDR3 is CASSQGTGGLSEAFF. CDR3 bases: TGTGCCAGCAGCCAAGGGACAGGGGGCCTCAGTGAAGCTTTCTTT.